The 8 T cell receptor beta chains below come from one sample, sequenced in a study of shared clonotypes between healthy human individuals. The protocol was immunoSEQ multiplex PCR, while the TCRdb copy is restricted to in-frame clones and leaves out a portion. The table has about 2.4 million clones, 90% to 95% seen once. The sequenced sample was naive CD4+ T cells from PBMCs. Indicated subset: CD45RA+ positively selected. The receptors here all came from a man younger than 35 in good health. Some clones in this sample may be carry-over from other donors' samples.

V and J are TRBV5-1 and TRBJ2-2, with 7 bases aligning to TRBD2. Germline assignment: CDR1 SGHRS and CDR2 YFSETQ. J was trimmed by 7 bases and V by 4 bases; bases with no gene match: 10. The CDR3 runs to 15 residues. DNA for the CDR3: TGCGCCAGCAGCGAGTCGGCGGGAGAGATCGGGGAGCTGTTTTTT. Translated, it gives CASSESAGEIGELFF.

The chain carries TRBV25-1 and TRBJ2-7; D not certain. Deletions cut 8 bases from V and 3 bases from J, with 5 bases between. Looked up from germline, CDR1 is MGHDK and CDR2 is SYGVNS. The CDR3 is 10 residues long. CDR3 region: CASGGYEQYF. CDR3 nucleotides: TGTGCCAGCGGCGGCTACGAGCAGTACTTC.

CDR3 residues: CASSDSLLAGGGETQYF. The DNA for the CDR3 is TGCGCCAGCAGCGACAGCCTACTAGCGGGAGGAGGAGAGACCCAGTACTTC. The chain carries TRBV5-1 and TRBJ2-5, with 12 bases aligning to TRBD2. V was clipped by 4 bases and J by 4 bases; unmatched bases: 11. CDR3 length equals 17 residues. Germline loops: CDR1 SGHRS, CDR2 YFSETQ.

This sequence joins TRBV28 and TRBJ2-7; 8 bases align to TRBD1. The trim removed 2 bases at V and 4 bases at J, leaving 19 bases unmatched. Germline V gene sequence: CDR1 MDHEN, CDR2 SYDVKM. The CDR3 extends over 19 amino acids. CDR3 loop: CASSLVYYIEQGVGYEQYF. In nucleotides, the CDR3 is TGTGCCAGCAGTTTAGTTTACTACATAGAACAGGGGGTGGGATACGAGCAGTACTTC.

This clone was detected once. The V gene is TRBV18, the J gene TRBJ2-3; 14 nucleotides line up with TRBD2. V lost 5 bases to trimming and J lost 4 bases; unmatched junction nucleotides: 5. CDR1 and CDR2 from the germline V gene are KGHSH and LQKENI. This CDR3 region has 16 residues. The CDR3 loop is CASSSGTSGSSDTQYF. The CDR3 DNA sequence: TGTGCCAGCTCATCGGGGACTAGCGGGAGTTCAGATACGCAGTATTTT.

This chain connects TRBV7-2 to TRBJ2-2, with D maybe TRBD1 (6 bases). V was clipped by 4 bases and J by 8 bases, with 8 bases between them. Germline V lookup: CDR1 SGHTA, CDR2 FQGNSA. There are 12 residues in the CDR3. CDR3 amino acids: CASSYREGELFF. CDR3 bases: TGTGCCAGCAGCTACAGGGAAGGGGAGCTGTTTTTT. The full variable domain, with the rest looked up from reference TRBV7-2 and TRBJ2-2, is GAGVSQSPSNKVTEKGKDVELRCDPISGHTALYWYRQSLGQGLEFLIYFQGNSAPDKSGLPSDRFSAERTGGSVSTLTIQRTQQEDSAVYLCASSYREGELFFGEGSRLTVL.

This chain links TRBV19 with TRBJ2-1, with 11 bases identical to TRBD2. The CDR3 covers 18 residues. Germline lookup yields CDR1 LNHDA and CDR2 SQIVND (reference sequence). V was clipped by 2 bases and J by 4 bases; unmatched bases: 10. The chain's CDR3 is CASSITPLAGGGYNEQFF. The CDR3 DNA follows: TGTGCCAGTAGTATAACCCCCCTAGCGGGAGGAGGGTACAATGAGCAGTTCTTC.

Turning to this clone: Within the sample, other DNA sequences also encode this same CDR3. The chain couples TRBV5-1 to TRBJ1-5; a weak D match, TRBD1 (5 bases). The CDR3 runs 13 residues. In germline, CDR1 is SGHRS, CDR2 YFSETQ. V lost 2 bases to trimming and J lost 5 bases, with 8 bases between them. In nucleotides, the CDR3 is TGCGCCAGCAGCTTCGGGACGGATCAGCCCCAGCATTTT. Translated: CASSFGTDQPQHF.